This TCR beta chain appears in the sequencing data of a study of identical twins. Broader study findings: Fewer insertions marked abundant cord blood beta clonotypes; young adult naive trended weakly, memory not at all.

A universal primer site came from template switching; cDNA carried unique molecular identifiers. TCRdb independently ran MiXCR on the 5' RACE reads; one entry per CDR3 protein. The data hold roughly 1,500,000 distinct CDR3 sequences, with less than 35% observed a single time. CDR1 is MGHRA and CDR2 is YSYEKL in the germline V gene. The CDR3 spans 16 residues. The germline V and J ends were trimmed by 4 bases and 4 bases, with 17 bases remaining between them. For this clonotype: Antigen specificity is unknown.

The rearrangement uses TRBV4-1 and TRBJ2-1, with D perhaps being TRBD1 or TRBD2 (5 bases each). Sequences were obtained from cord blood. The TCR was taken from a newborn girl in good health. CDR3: CASSLRGVVGYNEQFF. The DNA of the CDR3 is TGCGCCAGCAGCCTTAGAGGGGTCGTGGGTTACAATGAGCAGTTCTTC.